The rows below give T cell receptor beta chains drawn from one sample of a study of blood T cells in healthy people across ages. TCRdb re-called the 5' RACE reads with MiXCR, one entry per CDR3 protein. The repertoire holds about 600,000 distinct CDR3 sequences, with around 48% as singletons. Sequencing was performed on blood. The receptors shown here come from a man older than 75 in good health. CDR3s include the opening cysteine and the closing phenylalanine or tryptophan. The order of the fields is CDR3 length, V gene, J gene, D gene, clone size, CDR3 DNA, CDR3 protein. A D gene is named only where the DNA matches it firmly. Size values are once, few and many counts, or a class for expanded clones, and some rows have none.

>18|TRBV6-1|TRBJ1-5|TRBD1|.
TGTACCAGCGTAGGGCGGGACAGGGGATTTGGGGGCAATCAGCCCCAGCATTTT
CTSVGRDRGFGGNQPQHF
>11|TRBV20-1|TRBJ1-6|.|.
TGCAGTGCCAGAGCACCTTCTAGTCTCCACTTT
CSARAPSSLHF
>15|TRBV6-6|TRBJ1-6|TRBD1|few
TGTGCCAGCAGAACCGACAGGGGTTGGAATTCACCCCTCCACTTT
CASRTDRGWNSPLHF
>12|TRBV20-1|TRBJ2-1|.|few
TGCAGTGCTAGAAAGGGATACAATGAGCAGTTCTTC
CSARKGYNEQFF
>15|TRBV3-1|TRBJ2-1|TRBD2|few
TGTGCCAGCAGCCAAGACCGACTAGCGGGCAATGAGCAGTTCTTC
CASSQDRLAGNEQFF
>13|TRBV9|TRBJ1-4|.|.
TGTGCCAGCAGCGCCAGGGTAACGGAAAAACTGTTTTTT
CASSARVTEKLFF
>13|TRBV7-3|TRBJ2-5|.|few
TGTGCCAGCAGCCCATCTCGGACGCAGACCCAGTACTTC
CASSPSRTQTQYF
>12|TRBV14|TRBJ2-7|.|few
TGTGCCAGCAGCCAACCGGCCTACGAGCAGTACTTC
CASSQPAYEQYF
>13|TRBV27|TRBJ2-7|.|once
TGTGCCAGCAGTTTAAGGCAGAGCAATGAGCAGTACTTC
CASSLRQSNEQYF
>14|TRBV6-4|TRBJ1-1|.|.
TGTGCCAGCAGTGACTCTTTATTGAACACTGAAGCTTTCTTT
CASSDSLLNTEAFF
>15|TRBV12-3/TRBV12-4|TRBJ2-3|.|few
TGTGCCAGCAGCACCGGACTACCTAGCACAGATACGCAGTATTTT
CASSTGLPSTDTQYF
>13|TRBV6-5|TRBJ1-2|TRBD1|.
TGTGCCAGCTGGACAGGACTTAACTATGGCTACACCTTC
CASWTGLNYGYTF
>13|TRBV18|TRBJ1-1|.|once
TGTGCCAGCTCACCAGACACTCAGATTGAAGCTTTCTTT
CASSPDTQIEAFF
>15|TRBV20-1|TRBJ2-1|TRBD2|.
TGCAGTGCCGAGCAGGCGGGAGGGCTGAGGAATGAGCAGTTCTTC
CSAEQAGGLRNEQFF
>15|TRBV7-2|TRBJ2-7|TRBD1|.
TGTGCCAGCAGCTTAGATCCAGGGGGCCTCTACGAGCAGTACTTC
CASSLDPGGLYEQYF
>16|TRBV29-1|TRBJ2-7|.|.
TGCAGCGTTGAGTTAAGGGTGGGGAGGTTCGGAGGCGAGCAGTACTTC
CSVELRVGRFGGEQYF
>14|TRBV9|TRBJ1-6|.|.
TGTGCCAGCAGCGTTTCCGGTGGACATTCACCCCTCCACTTT
CASSVSGGHSPLHF
>16|TRBV18|TRBJ2-4|TRBD1|many
TGTGCCAGCTCGTCCATACAGGGGAGCGGCAAAAACATTCAGTACTTC
CASSSIQGSGKNIQYF
>15|TRBV20-1|TRBJ2-1|TRBD2|.
TGCAGTGCTCTGATTACGGGGGGGCACTACAATGAGCAGTTCTTC
CSALITGGHYNEQFF
>13|TRBV29-1|TRBJ1-2|.|.
TGCAGCGTTGAATCGGGACTTTGGAGGGGCTACACCTTC
CSVESGLWRGYTF
>14|TRBV29-1|TRBJ2-5|.|.
TGCAGCGTCCCCCGGGGTCGGGACCAAGAGACCCAGTACTTC
CSVPRGRDQETQYF
>13|TRBV6-5|TRBJ1-2|.|.
TGTGCCAGCAGTTACGGGGCAGACTATGGCTACACCTTC
CASSYGADYGYTF
>16|TRBV6-5|TRBJ2-1|TRBD1|few
TGTGCCAGCAGTCCAATGGGACAGGGTGGGAACAATGAGCAGTTCTTC
CASSPMGQGGNNEQFF
>15|TRBV7-2|TRBJ2-2|TRBD1|.
TGTGCCAGCAGACGGGACAGGGCGAACACCGGGGAGCTGTTTTTT
CASRRDRANTGELFF
>13|TRBV20-1|TRBJ2-7|.|.
TGCAGAGCCACCGGGGTCTCCTACAATGAGCAGTACTTC
CRATGVSYNEQYF
>15|TRBV28|TRBJ1-2|.|.
TGTGCCAGCAGTTTACCGCTAATCGGGCGGTATGGCTACACCTTC
CASSLPLIGRYGYTF
>13|TRBV29-1|TRBJ2-7|.|few
TGCAGCGTTGCGGGGGTCAGCTCCTACGAGCAGTACTTC
CSVAGVSSYEQYF
>15|TRBV4-3|TRBJ2-7|.|.
TGCGCCAGCAGCCAAGAAGGGCAAGGAACCTACGAGCAGTACTTC
CASSQEGQGTYEQYF
>18|TRBV3-1|TRBJ2-3|TRBD2|few
TGTGCCAGCAGCCGTCTGACTAGCGGGGGTGTGAGCACAGATACGCAGTATTTT
CASSRLTSGGVSTDTQYF
>16|TRBV7-2|TRBJ2-1|.|.
TGTGCCAGCAGCTTAAGGACGGGGAGCTCCTACAATGAGCAGTTCTTC
CASSLRTGSSYNEQFF
>14|TRBV7-9|TRBJ1-6|.|few
TGTGCCAGCAGCTTATTGGCAGGGTCTTCACCCCTCCACTTT
CASSLLAGSSPLHF
>12|TRBV7-9|TRBJ1-1|.|.
TGTGCCAGCAGCTTAGTCCCCACTGAAGCTTTCTTT
CASSLVPTEAFF
>15|TRBV7-9|TRBJ2-3|.|.
TGTGCCAGCAGCTTAGCCTCGGGTAGTGGGGATACGCAGTATTTT
CASSLASGSGDTQYF
>15|TRBV9|TRBJ1-2|.|few
TGTGCCAGTAGCGTGGGGACACAAGCTAACTATGGCTACACCTTC
CASSVGTQANYGYTF
>15|TRBV9|TRBJ2-3|.|few
TGTGCCAGCAGCGTAGTTGCGGCTAGCACAGATACGCAGTATTTT
CASSVVAASTDTQYF
>15|TRBV12-3/TRBV12-4|TRBJ2-7|TRBD2|.
TGTGCCAGCACCCTCCCCAGCGGGGCCGCCTACGAGCAGTACTTC
CASTLPSGAAYEQYF
>14|TRBV20-1|TRBJ2-1|TRBD2|many
TGCAGTGCTCAAACTAGCGGAGACTACAATGAGCAGTTCTTC
CSAQTSGDYNEQFF
>15|TRBV7-9|TRBJ2-1|TRBD2|.
TGTGCCAGCAGCCTATGGGCTAGCGGGATTGATGAGCAGTTCTTC
CASSLWASGIDEQFF
>13|TRBV5-1|TRBJ1-2|.|.
TGCGCCAGCGGCCCCGACAGCAACTATGGCTACACCTTC
CASGPDSNYGYTF
>15|TRBV7-2|TRBJ2-7|TRBD1|.
TGTGCCAGCAGCTCCGCCGACAGGGGCGCCTACGAGCAGTACTTC
CASSSADRGAYEQYF
>13|TRBV24-1|TRBJ2-7|.|many
TGTGCCACCAGTCGAGGCGCGACCTACGAGCAGTACTTC
CATSRGATYEQYF
>14|TRBV7-2|TRBJ2-5|.|.
TGTGCCAGCAGCTCACAGGGTCTACAAGAGACCCAGTACTTC
CASSSQGLQETQYF
>14|TRBV14|TRBJ2-2|.|.
TGTGCCAGCAGCCAAGATTTGGGGTCCGGGGAGCTGTTTTTT
CASSQDLGSGELFF
>13|TRBV20-1|TRBJ1-1|.|.
TGCAGTGCGCAAAGACAGGAGAACACTGAAGCTTTCTTT
CSAQRQENTEAFF
>13|TRBV6-5|TRBJ1-2|.|many
TGTGCCAGCACCCTTGGGAGGGGGTATGGCTACACCTTC
CASTLGRGYGYTF
>14|TRBV20-1|TRBJ1-5|.|few
TGCAGTGCCGTAAGGGGTGCAGGTGCTCAGCCCCAGCATTTT
CSAVRGAGAQPQHF
>14|TRBV9|TRBJ2-1|.|.
TGTGCCAGCAGCGTACACGGGGGTTACAATGAGCAGTTCTTC
CASSVHGGYNEQFF
>14|TRBV4-3|TRBJ2-2|TRBD1|few
TGCGCCAGCAGCCCGAACAGGGGTACCGGGGAGCTGTTTTTT
CASSPNRGTGELFF
>14|TRBV5-1|TRBJ2-4|.|.
TGCGCCAGCAGCTTTAAGGCAGGGGGGAACATTCAGTACTTC
CASSFKAGGNIQYF
>14|TRBV7-2|TRBJ2-4|.|many
TGTGCCAGCAGCGTAGCCCTAGCCAAAAACATTCAGTACTTC
CASSVALAKNIQYF
>13|TRBV29-1|TRBJ2-5|TRBD2|.
TGCAGCGTTGATAAGACTAGCGGTGAGACCCAGTACTTC
CSVDKTSGETQYF
>15|TRBV2|TRBJ2-3|TRBD1|.
TGTGCCAGCAGTGGGACAGGGGTCAGCACAGATACGCAGTATTTT
CASSGTGVSTDTQYF
>14|TRBV7-9|TRBJ2-1|TRBD2|.
TGTGCCGGCAGCTTAGCGGGACTTCAGCATGAGCAGTTCTTC
CAGSLAGLQHEQFF
>14|TRBV7-9|TRBJ1-6|.|.
TGTGCCAGCAGCTCGGGACCGAATAATTCACCCCTCCACTTT
CASSSGPNNSPLHF
>15|TRBV28|TRBJ1-2|.|.
TGTGCCAGCAGTTTGCAGGACAATGGAAACTATGGCTACACCTTC
CASSLQDNGNYGYTF